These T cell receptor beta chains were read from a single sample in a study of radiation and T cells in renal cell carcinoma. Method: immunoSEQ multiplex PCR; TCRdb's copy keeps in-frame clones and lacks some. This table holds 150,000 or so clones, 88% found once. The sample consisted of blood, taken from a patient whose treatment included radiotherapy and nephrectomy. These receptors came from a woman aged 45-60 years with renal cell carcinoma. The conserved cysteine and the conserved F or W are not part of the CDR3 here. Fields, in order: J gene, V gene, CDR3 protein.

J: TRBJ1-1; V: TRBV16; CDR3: ASSQENTEAF
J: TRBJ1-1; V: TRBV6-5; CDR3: ASSYGRGNTEAF
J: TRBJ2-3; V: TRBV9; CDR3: ASSALAGGTDTQY
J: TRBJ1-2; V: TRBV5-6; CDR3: ASSSDTRDGYT
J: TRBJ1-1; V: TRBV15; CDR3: GVGVSNTEAF
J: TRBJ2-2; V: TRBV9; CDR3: ASSEQPGGYTGELF
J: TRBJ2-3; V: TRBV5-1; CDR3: ASSLAVGMVAGLNTDTQY
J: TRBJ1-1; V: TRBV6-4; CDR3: ARTHPAF
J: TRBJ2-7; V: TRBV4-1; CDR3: ASSQKTGNYEQY
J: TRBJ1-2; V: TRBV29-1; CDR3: SVGETGGGGYT
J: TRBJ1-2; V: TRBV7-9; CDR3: ASSERTGYGYT
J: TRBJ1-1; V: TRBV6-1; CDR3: ASTQGMNTEAF
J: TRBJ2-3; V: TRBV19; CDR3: ASSIDLLGGYTQY
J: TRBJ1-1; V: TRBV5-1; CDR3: ASSNPGWPEAF
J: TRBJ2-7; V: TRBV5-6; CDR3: ASSLVPGSREQY
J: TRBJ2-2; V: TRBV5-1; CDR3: ASSSRGYTGELF
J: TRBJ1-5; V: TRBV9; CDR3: ASSVGTPEMGAQH
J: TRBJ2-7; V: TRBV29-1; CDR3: SVDRSGKPPYEQY
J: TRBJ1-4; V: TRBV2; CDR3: ASSAGRQRGSEKLF
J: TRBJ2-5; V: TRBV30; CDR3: AWRGLETQY
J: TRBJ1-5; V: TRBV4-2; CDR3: ASSQEEYSNQPQH
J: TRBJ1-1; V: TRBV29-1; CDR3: SVKGNSEAF
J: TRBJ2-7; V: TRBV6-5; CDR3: ASSSQFPPYEQY
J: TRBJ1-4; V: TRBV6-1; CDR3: ASSEQTVATNEKLF
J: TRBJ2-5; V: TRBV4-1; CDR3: ASSRGGQETQY
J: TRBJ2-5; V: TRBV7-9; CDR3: ASKPDREPAQY
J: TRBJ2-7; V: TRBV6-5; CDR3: ASSTGGHYEQY
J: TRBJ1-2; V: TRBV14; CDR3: ASSENPSGYGYT
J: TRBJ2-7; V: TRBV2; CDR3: ASRLDLMDEQY
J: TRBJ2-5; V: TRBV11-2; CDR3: ASRLVSGANFQETQY
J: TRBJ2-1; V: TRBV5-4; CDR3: ASSSGTAGHNEQF
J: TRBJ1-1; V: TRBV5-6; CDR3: ASSSFGGLNTEAF
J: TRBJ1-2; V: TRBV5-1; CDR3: ASSGGQGGVGYT
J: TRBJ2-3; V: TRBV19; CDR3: ASSMFGLAADTQY
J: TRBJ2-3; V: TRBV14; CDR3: ASSPWVDRADTQY
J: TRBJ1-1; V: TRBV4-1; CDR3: ASSQVRSSAEAF
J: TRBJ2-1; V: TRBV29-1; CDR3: SVEDNSGFGLAYNEQF
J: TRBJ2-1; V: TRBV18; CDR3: ASSFSQRGGDEQF
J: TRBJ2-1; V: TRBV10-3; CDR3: AINAQGSIDEQF
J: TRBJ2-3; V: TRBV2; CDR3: ASSGQAIDTQY
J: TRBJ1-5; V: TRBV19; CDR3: ASSPVPNQPQH
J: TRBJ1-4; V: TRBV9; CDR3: ASSVEGAELF
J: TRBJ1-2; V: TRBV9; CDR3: ASSVEGRDYGYT
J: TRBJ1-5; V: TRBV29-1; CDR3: SIGGDNQPQH
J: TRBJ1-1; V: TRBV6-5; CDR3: ASSYRRNTEAF
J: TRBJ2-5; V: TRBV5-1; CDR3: ASSPGTGTSGETQY